This T cell receptor beta chain was observed in a study of T cells in Graves' hyperthyroidism and ophthalmopathy. The source material, RNA transcripts, was used to amplify TCR beta CDR3 regions. Researchers ran a first-round RT-PCR on the TCR CDR3 using the HTBI primer set. TCRdb passed the multiplex PCR reads through MiXCR, listing each CDR3 protein once. The sample comprises about 98,000 distinct CDR3 sequences, 40% of which are singletons, and more than 8.5% rests with the top ten. This clonotype was detected ten times or more. Uncontrolled infection, other autoimmune disease, pregnancy or lactation disqualified patients from enrolment. Trimming removed 3 bases at V and 0 bases at J, with 17 bases between. The CDR3 totals 17 residues. The germline V gene has CDR1 KGHDR and CDR2 SFDVKD.

V and J are TRBV24-1 and TRBJ2-7, with D hard to call. The specimen sequenced was peripheral blood or thyroid tissue (not recorded which). This TCR derives from a woman younger than 45 with Graves' hyperthyroidism. The CDR3, as DNA: TGTGCCACCAGTGATCTGGGTCTTCCGAATAGCTCCTACGAGCAGTACTTC. It specifies CATSDLGLPNSSYEQYF.